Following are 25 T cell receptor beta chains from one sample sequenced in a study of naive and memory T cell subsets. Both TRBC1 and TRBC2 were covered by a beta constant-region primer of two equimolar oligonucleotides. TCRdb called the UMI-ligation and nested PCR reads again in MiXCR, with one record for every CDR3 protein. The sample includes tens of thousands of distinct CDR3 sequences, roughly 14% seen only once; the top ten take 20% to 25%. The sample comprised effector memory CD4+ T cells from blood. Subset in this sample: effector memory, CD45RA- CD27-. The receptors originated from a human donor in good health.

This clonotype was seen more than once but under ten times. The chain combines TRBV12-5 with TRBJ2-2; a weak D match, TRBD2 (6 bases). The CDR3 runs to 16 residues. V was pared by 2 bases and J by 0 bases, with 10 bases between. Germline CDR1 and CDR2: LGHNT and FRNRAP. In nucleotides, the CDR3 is TGTGCTAGTGGTTTGTTTCTAGCGTCGAACACCGGGGAGCTGTTTTTT. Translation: CASGLFLASNTGELFF.

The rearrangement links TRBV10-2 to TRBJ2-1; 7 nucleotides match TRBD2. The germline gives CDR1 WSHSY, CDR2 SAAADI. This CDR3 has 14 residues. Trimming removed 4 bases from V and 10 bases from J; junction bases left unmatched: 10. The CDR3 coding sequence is TGCGCCAGCAGTGGGGGGGGAGGACTACTAGAGCAGTTCTTC. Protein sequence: CASSGGGGLLEQFF.

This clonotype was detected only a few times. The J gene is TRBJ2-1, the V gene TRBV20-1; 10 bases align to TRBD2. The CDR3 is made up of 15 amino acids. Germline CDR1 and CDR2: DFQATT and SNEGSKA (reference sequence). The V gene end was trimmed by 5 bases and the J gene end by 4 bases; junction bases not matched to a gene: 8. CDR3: CSAVPLLAGYNEQFF. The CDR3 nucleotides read TGCAGTGCTGTACCTCTACTAGCGGGGTACAATGAGCAGTTCTTC.

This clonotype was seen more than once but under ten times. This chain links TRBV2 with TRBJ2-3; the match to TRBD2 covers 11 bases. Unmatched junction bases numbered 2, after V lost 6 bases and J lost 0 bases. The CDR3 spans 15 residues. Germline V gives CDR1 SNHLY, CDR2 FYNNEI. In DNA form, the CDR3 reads TGTGCCAGCAGCGGACTAGCGGGTAGCACAGATACGCAGTATTTT. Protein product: CASSGLAGSTDTQYF.

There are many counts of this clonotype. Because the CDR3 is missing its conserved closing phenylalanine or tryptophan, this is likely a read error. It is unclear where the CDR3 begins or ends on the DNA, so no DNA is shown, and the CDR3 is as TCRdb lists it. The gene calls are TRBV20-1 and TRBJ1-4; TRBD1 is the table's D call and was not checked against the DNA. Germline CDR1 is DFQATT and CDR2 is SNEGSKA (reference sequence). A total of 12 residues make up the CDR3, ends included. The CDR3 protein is CSARDVGGQETL.

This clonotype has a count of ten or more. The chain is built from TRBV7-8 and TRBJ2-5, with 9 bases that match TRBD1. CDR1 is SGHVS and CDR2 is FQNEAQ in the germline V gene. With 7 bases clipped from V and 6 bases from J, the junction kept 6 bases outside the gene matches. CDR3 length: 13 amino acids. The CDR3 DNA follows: TGTGCCAGCAATCGGGACAGGGACAAGACCCAGTACTTC. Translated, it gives CASNRDRDKTQYF.

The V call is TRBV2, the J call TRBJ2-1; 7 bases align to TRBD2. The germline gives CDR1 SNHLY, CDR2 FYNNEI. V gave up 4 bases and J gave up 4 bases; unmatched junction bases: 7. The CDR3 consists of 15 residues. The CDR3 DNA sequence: TGTGCCAGCAGTGGGACCCAGCGGGGTTACAATGAGCAGTTCTTC. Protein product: CASSGTQRGYNEQFF. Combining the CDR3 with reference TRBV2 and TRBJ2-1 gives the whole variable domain EPEVTQTPSHQVTQMGQEVILRCVPISNHLYFYWYRQILGQKVEFLVSFYNNEISEKSEIFDDQFSVERPDGSNFTLKIRSTKLEDSAMYFCASSGTQRGYNEQFFGPGTRLTVL.

CDR3 in DNA: TGTGCCAGCAGCCAACGCGGGACAGGGGGTAACTATGGCTACACCTTC. This encodes CASSQRGTGGNYGYTF. The V gene is TRBV3-1, the J gene TRBJ1-2; 11 bases align to TRBD1. V trimming: 2 bases; J trimming: 1 base; junction bases outside the gene matches: 3. Germline loops: CDR1 LGHDT, CDR2 YNNKEL (reference sequence). The CDR3 contains 16 residues.

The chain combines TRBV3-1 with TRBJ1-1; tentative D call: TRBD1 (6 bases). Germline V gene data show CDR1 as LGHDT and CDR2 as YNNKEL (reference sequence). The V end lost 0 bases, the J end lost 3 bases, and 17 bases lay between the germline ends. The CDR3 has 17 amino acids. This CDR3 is CASSQEGKQGIYTEAFF. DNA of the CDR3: TGTGCCAGCAGCCAAGAGGGTAAACAGGGCATATACACTGAAGCTTTCTTT.

CDR3: CASSLYDSSYNEQFF. The DNA of the CDR3 is TGTGCCAGCAGCCTGTACGACTCCTCCTACAATGAGCAGTTCTTC. This chain uses TRBV9 with TRBJ2-1, with no clear D. The CDR3 totals 15 residues. The ends were cut back, 4 bases at V and 0 bases at J, with 11 bases in the middle. Germline V CDR1 and CDR2: SGDLS, YYNGEE.

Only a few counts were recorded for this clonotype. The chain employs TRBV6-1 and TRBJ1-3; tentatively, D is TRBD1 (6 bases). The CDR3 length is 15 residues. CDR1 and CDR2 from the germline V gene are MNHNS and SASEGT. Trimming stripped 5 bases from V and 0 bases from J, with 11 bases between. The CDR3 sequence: CASSRDIISGNTIYF. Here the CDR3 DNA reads TGTGCCAGCAGTCGGGACATCATCTCTGGAAACACCATATATTTT.

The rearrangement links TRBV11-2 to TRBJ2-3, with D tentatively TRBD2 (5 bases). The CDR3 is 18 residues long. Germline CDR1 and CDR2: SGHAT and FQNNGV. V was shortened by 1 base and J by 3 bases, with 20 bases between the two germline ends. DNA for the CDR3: TGTGCCAGCAGCTTAGTAAGCGCCGCTTTCGCGGGTACAGATACGCAGTATTTT. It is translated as CASSLVSAAFAGTDTQYF.

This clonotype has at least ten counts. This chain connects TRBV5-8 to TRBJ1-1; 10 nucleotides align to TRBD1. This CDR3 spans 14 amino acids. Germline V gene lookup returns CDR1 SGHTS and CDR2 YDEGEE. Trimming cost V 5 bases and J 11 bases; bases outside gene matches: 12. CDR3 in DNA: TGTGCCAGCAGTTCACCGGGACAGGGGATTGGGGCTTTCTTT. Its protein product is CASSSPGQGIGAFF.

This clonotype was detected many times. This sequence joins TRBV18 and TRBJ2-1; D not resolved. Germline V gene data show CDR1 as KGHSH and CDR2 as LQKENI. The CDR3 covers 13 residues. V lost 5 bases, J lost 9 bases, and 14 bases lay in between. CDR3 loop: CASSSPVVGEQFF. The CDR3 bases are TGTGCCAGCTCATCCCCGGTCGTCGGTGAGCAGTTCTTC.

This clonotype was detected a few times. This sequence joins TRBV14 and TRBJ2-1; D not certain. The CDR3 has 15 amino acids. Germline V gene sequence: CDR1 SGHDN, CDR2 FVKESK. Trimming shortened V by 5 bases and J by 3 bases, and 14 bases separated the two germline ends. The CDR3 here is CASSGVEINYNEQFF. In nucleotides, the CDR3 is TGTGCCAGCAGCGGGGTGGAGATAAACTACAATGAGCAGTTCTTC.

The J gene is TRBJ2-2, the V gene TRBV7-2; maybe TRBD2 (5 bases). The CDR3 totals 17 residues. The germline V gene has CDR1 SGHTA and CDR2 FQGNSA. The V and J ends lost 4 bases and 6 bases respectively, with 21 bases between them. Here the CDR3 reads CASSSNAGVGIPGELFF. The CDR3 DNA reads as TGTGCCAGCAGCTCGAACGCCGGGGTGGGGATCCCCGGGGAGCTGTTTTTT.

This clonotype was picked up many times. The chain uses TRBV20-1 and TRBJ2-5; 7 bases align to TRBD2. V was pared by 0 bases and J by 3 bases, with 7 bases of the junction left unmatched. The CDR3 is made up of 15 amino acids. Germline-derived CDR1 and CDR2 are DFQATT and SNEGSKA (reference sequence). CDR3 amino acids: CSARDAGVGKETQYF. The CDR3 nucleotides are TGCAGTGCTAGAGATGCGGGAGTCGGAAAAGAGACCCAGTACTTC.

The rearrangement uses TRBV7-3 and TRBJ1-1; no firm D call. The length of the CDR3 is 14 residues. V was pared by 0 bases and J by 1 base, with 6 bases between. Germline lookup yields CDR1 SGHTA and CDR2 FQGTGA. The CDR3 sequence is CASSLTGPNTEAFF. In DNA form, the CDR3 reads TGTGCCAGCAGCTTAACAGGGCCGAACACTGAAGCTTTCTTT.

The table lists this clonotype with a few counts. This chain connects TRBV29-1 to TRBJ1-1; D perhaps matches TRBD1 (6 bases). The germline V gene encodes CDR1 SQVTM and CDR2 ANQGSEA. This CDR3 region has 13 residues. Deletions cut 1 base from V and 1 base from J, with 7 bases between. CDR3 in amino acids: CSVEGTANTEAFF. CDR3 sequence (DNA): TGCAGCGTTGAAGGGACAGCGAACACTGAAGCTTTCTTT.

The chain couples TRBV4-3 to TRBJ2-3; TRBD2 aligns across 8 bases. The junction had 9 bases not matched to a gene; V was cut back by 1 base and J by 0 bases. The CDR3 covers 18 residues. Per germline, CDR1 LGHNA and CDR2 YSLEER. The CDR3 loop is CASSQASGVAGSTDTQYF. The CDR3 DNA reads TGCGCCAGCAGCCAAGCATCGGGTGTAGCGGGGAGCACAGATACGCAGTATTTT.

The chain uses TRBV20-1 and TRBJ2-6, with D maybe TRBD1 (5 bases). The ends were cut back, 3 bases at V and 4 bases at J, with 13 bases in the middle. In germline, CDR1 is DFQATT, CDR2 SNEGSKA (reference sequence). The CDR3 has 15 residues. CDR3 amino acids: CSARSQGFGANVLTF. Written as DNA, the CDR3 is TGCAGTGCTAGGAGCCAGGGTTTCGGGGCCAACGTCCTGACTTTC.

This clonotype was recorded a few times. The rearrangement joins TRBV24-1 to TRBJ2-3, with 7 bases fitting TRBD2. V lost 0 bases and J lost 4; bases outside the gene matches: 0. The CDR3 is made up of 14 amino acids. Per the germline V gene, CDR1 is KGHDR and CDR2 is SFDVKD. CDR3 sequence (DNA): TGTGCCACCAGTGATTTGCGGGAGGCAGATACGCAGTATTTT. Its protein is CATSDLREADTQYF.

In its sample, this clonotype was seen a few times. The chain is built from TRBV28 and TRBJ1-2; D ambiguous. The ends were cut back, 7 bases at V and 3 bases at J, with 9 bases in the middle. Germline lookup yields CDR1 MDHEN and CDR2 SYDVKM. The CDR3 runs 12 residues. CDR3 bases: TGTGCCAGCAACGGACCGCACTATGGCTACACCTTC. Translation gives CASNGPHYGYTF.

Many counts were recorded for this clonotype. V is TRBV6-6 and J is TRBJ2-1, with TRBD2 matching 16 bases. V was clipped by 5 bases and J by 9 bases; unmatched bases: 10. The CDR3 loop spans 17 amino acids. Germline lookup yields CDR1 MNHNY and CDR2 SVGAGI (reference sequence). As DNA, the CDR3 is TGTGCCAGCAGTCGCCGGGGACTAGCGGGAGGGCCGATTGAGCAGTTCTTC. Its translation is CASSRRGLAGGPIEQFF.

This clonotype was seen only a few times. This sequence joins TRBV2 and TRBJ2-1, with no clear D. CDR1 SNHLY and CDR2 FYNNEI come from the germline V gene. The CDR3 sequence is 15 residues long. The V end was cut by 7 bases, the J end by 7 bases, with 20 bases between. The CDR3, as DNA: TGTGCCAGCAAATCAGGCGACGGTAGTTGGAATGAGCAGTTCTTC. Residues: CASKSGDGSWNEQFF.